The rows below give T cell receptor beta chains drawn from one sample of a study of blood T cells in healthy people across ages. TCRdb called the 5' RACE reads again in MiXCR, with one record for every CDR3 protein. The sample yields about 1.1 million distinct CDR3 sequences, about two fifths seen once. Sequenced: blood. The origin of the receptors is a man between 18 and 35 years old in good health. Both conserved end residues are part of each CDR3. A D gene is named only where the DNA matches it firmly. Size is omitted from some rows. Given values are once, few, many or a class for expanded clones.

d_call,v_call,j_call,clone_size,cdr3_aa,cdr3_nt
TRBD1,TRBV7-2,TRBJ1-2,.,CASSFQGAGYTF,TGTGCCAGCAGCTTTCAGGGGGCGGGCTACACCTTC
TRBD1,TRBV20-1,TRBJ1-2,.,CSADDRGFGYTF,TGCAGTGCCGACGACAGGGGGTTTGGCTACACCTTC
.,TRBV24-1,TRBJ2-1,.,CATSGGPAYNEQFF,TGTGCCACCAGTGGGGGGCCCGCCTACAATGAGCAGTTCTTC
TRBD2,TRBV7-2,TRBJ2-3,.,CASSKGPGGFGDTQYF,TGTGCCAGCAGCAAGGGCCCCGGGGGGTTTGGAGATACGCAGTATTTT
TRBD2,TRBV6-6,TRBJ2-1,.,CASSSGSGQFF,TGTGCCAGCAGTAGCGGGAGCGGGCAGTTCTTC
.,TRBV29-1,TRBJ2-2,.,CSVVLVNTGELFF,TGCAGCGTTGTCCTCGTCAACACCGGGGAGCTGTTTTTT
.,TRBV4-3,TRBJ1-2,few,CASSQVSRGAGGYTF,TGCGCCAGCAGCCAAGTCTCGCGGGGGGCGGGTGGCTACACCTTC
TRBD1,TRBV12-3/TRBV12-4,TRBJ1-2,.,CASSVAAGTGDYGYTF,TGTGCCAGCAGTGTCGCCGCCGGGACAGGGGACTATGGCTACACCTTC
.,TRBV20-1,TRBJ2-3,few,CSARSGADTQYF,TGCAGTGCTAGATCCGGGGCAGATACGCAGTATTTT
.,TRBV28,TRBJ1-1,.,CASSPGPRGDTEAFF,TGTGCCAGCAGTCCCGGGCCGCGGGGGGACACTGAAGCTTTCTTT
.,TRBV7-9,TRBJ2-2,.,CASSQLTDLNTGELFF,TGTGCCAGCAGCCAACTGACAGACCTCAACACCGGGGAGCTGTTTTTT
.,TRBV19,TRBJ1-5,few,CASSAGVGQPQHF,TGTGCCAGTAGCGCAGGGGTGGGTCAGCCCCAGCATTTT
.,TRBV6-2/TRBV6-3,TRBJ2-1,.,CASSSLRKYNEQFF,TGTGCCAGCAGTTCCCTTAGAAAATACAATGAGCAGTTCTTC
.,TRBV2,TRBJ1-5,.,CASSEVLGQPQHF,TGTGCCAGCAGTGAAGTGTTGGGTCAGCCCCAGCATTTT
TRBD1,TRBV7-8,TRBJ1-5,.,CASSLAPGQGSNQPQHF,TGTGCCAGCAGCTTAGCGCCGGGACAGGGGAGCAATCAGCCCCAGCATTTT
.,TRBV12-3/TRBV12-4,TRBJ2-3,many,CASSPAARTDTQYF,TGTGCCAGCAGTCCTGCGGCTCGCACAGATACGCAGTATTTT
.,TRBV7-2,TRBJ2-2,.,CASSLVSGGGTGELFF,TGTGCCAGCAGCTTAGTTTCCGGGGGTGGCACCGGGGAGCTGTTTTTT
TRBD1,TRBV27,TRBJ2-7,once,CASSLFASDRAYEQYF,TGTGCCAGCAGTTTATTCGCATCGGACAGGGCCTACGAGCAGTACTTC
.,TRBV7-2,TRBJ2-7,.,CASSITGSTGEQYF,TGTGCCAGCAGCATCACGGGATCCACGGGCGAGCAGTACTTC
.,TRBV3-1,TRBJ2-2,.,CVSSQAPDTGELFF,TGTGTCAGCAGCCAAGCCCCAGACACCGGGGAGCTGTTTTTT
.,TRBV6-2/TRBV6-3,TRBJ1-2,few,CASGNSGDYGYTF,TGTGCCAGTGGGAATAGTGGAGACTATGGCTACACCTTC
.,TRBV10-3,TRBJ1-1,few,CAISERQRNTEAFF,TGTGCCATCAGTGAGAGACAGCGGAACACTGAAGCTTTCTTT
.,TRBV12-3/TRBV12-4,TRBJ2-7,.,CASRGMGTEYEQYF,TGTGCCAGCAGGGGGATGGGGACGGAGTACGAGCAGTACTTC
.,TRBV5-1,TRBJ1-1,.,CASSPLGREAFF,TGCGCCAGCAGCCCCCTTGGGCGGGAGGCTTTCTTT
TRBD1,TRBV12-3/TRBV12-4,TRBJ1-2,.,CASSLRQGVNYGYTF,TGTGCCAGCAGTTTACGACAGGGGGTAAACTATGGCTACACCTTC
TRBD1,TRBV7-2,TRBJ2-1,.,CASSLAWDRTSYNEQFF,TGTGCCAGCAGCTTAGCCTGGGACAGAACCTCCTACAATGAGCAGTTCTTC
.,TRBV4-3,TRBJ1-2,few,CASSQDEAISMGGYTF,TGCGCCAGCAGCCAAGATGAAGCGATTTCAATGGGAGGCTACACCTTC
.,TRBV18,TRBJ2-1,.,CASSPPTQIQGEQFF,TGTGCCAGCTCACCACCCACACAAATACAGGGAGAGCAGTTCTTC
.,TRBV3-1,TRBJ1-2,few,CASSLPTPTNYGYTF,TGTGCCAGCAGCCTCCCGACACCGACTAACTATGGCTACACCTTC
.,TRBV12-3/TRBV12-4,TRBJ2-3,few,CASRELILTTGSQPDTQYF,TGTGCCAGCAGAGAACTGATATTGACTACAGGGTCCCAGCCAGATACGCAGTATTTT
.,TRBV25-1,TRBJ1-2,.,CAGSESGGFRGYTF,TGTGCCGGCAGTGAATCGGGGGGTTTCAGAGGCTACACCTTC
TRBD2,TRBV7-2,TRBJ2-1,.,CASSLAGSGVAYNEQFF,TGTGCCAGCAGCTTAGCCGGTAGCGGGGTCGCCTACAATGAGCAGTTCTTC
.,TRBV7-2,TRBJ1-5,few,CASSLVWTANQPQHF,TGTGCCAGCAGCTTAGTGTGGACGGCCAATCAGCCCCAGCATTTT
.,TRBV9,TRBJ2-7,.,CASSSYSEQYF,TGTGCCAGCAGCTCCTACAGTGAGCAGTACTTC
.,TRBV7-9,TRBJ2-2,few,CASSPRLNTGELFF,TGTGCCAGCAGCCCCCGCTTGAACACCGGGGAGCTGTTTTTT
.,TRBV12-3/TRBV12-4,TRBJ2-7,many,CASSPGPNTYEQYF,TGTGCCAGCAGTCCCGGACCGAACACCTACGAGCAGTACTTC
.,TRBV14,TRBJ2-3,.,CASSQDSWDAGSTDTQYF,TGTGCCAGCAGCCAAGATTCGTGGGACGCTGGAAGCACAGATACGCAGTATTTT
.,TRBV7-2,TRBJ1-1,.,CASSVEAHTEAFF,TGTGCCAGCAGCGTAGAGGCCCACACTGAAGCTTTCTTT
.,TRBV20-1,TRBJ2-5,.,CSALHTQETQYF,TGCAGTGCTCTACATACTCAAGAGACCCAGTACTTC
.,TRBV4-2,TRBJ2-6,few,CASSQENGANVLTF,TGTGCCAGCAGCCAAGAGAATGGGGCCAACGTCCTGACTTTC
TRBD1,TRBV20-1,TRBJ1-2,few,CSARSGLGQGGNYGYTF,TGCAGTGCTAGATCTGGGTTGGGACAGGGGGGGAACTATGGCTACACCTTC
.,TRBV20-1,TRBJ2-3,.,CSAPRRASTDTQYF,TGCAGTGCTCCACGACGGGCTAGCACAGATACGCAGTATTTT
.,TRBV2,TRBJ1-2,.,CASSGETVGYTF,TGTGCCAGCAGTGGAGAGACCGTTGGCTACACCTTC